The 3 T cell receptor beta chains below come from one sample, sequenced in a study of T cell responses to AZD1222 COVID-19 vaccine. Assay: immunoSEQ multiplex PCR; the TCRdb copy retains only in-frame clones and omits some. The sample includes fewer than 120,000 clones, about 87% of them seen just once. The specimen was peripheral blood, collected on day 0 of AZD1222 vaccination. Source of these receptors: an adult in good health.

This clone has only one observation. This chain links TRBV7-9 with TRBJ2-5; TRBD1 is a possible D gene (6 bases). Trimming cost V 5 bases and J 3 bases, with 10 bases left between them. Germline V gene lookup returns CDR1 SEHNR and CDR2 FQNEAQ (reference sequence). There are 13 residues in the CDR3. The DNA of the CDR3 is TGTGCCAGCAGCGCCGGGACAAAAGAGACCCAGTACTTC. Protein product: CASSAGTKETQYF.

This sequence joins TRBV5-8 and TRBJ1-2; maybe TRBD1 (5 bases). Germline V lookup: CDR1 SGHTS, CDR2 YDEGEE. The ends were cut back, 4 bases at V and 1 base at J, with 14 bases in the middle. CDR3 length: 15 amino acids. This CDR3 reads CASSPLGTGNYGYTF. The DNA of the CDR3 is TGTGCCAGCAGCCCTCTCGGGACGGGTAACTATGGCTACACCTTC.

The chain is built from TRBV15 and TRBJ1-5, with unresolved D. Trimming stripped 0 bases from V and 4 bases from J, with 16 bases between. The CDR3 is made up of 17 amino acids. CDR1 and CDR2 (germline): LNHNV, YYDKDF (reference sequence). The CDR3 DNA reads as TGTGCCACCAGCAGAGATAACAGTCTTTTACCAAATCAGCCCCAGCATTTT. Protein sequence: CATSRDNSLLPNQPQHF.